The T cell receptor beta chain described here comes from a study of cytomegalovirus exposure and HLA in healthy donors. The PCR employed 60 Vbeta primers together with 13 Jbeta primers. Method: immunoSEQ multiplex PCR; TCRdb's copy keeps in-frame clones and lacks some. Among under 250,000 clones listed, approximately 80% were seen once. V gave up 3 bases and J gave up 9 bases; unmatched junction bases: 9. Germline CDR1 reads SGHNT; CDR2 reads YYREEE (reference sequence). The length of the CDR3 is 15 residues. This chain connects TRBV5-4 to TRBJ2-7; 13 bases are a match to TRBD2. This TCR came from a male donor in good health and CMV-seronegative. Sample: PBMCs. The CDR3 sequence: CASSSTGTSGVGQYF. CDR3 in DNA: TGTGCCAGCAGCTCCACCGGGACTAGCGGGGTTGGGCAGTACTTC.